This T cell receptor (beta chain) is from a study of OX40 agonist ivuxolimab in advanced cancers. Overall study: Ivuxolimab was delivered to patients intravenously every 2 weeks at doses spanning 0.01 to 10 mg/kg.

CDR3 length equals 15 residues. From germline, CDR1 is MGHRA and CDR2 YSYEKL. The V gene lost 0 bases and the J gene lost 1 base, with 7 bases spanning the gap. Some clones are missing from TCRdb's copy, which holds only in-frame ones; the method was immunoSEQ multiplex PCR. The data show under 20,000 clones, with around 84% seen just once and less than 0.85% held by the top ten. This chain joins TRBV4-1 and TRBJ2-1; tentatively, D is TRBD2 (5 bases). The sequenced sample was CD4+ or CD8+ T cells sorted from blood, obtained in a trial of the OX40 agonist ivuxolimab. This clonotype originated in an adult with an advanced solid tumor such as melanoma, head and neck, liver or kidney cancer. CDR3 nucleotides: TGCGCCAGCAGCCAAGATCCGGGATCCTACAATGAGCAGTTCTTC. This translates into CASSQDPGSYNEQFF.